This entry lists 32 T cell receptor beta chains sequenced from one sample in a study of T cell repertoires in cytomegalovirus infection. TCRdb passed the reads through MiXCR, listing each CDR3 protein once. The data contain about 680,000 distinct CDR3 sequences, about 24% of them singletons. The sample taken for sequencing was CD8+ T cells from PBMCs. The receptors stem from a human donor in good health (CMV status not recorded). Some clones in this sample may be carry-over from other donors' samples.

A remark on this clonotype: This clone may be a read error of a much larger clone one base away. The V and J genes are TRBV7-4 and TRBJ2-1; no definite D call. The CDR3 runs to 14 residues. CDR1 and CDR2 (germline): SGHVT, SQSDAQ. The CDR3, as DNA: TGTGTCAGCAGCTTGGGCAGCCCCTACAATGAGCAGTTCTTC. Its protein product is CVSSLGSPYNEQFF.

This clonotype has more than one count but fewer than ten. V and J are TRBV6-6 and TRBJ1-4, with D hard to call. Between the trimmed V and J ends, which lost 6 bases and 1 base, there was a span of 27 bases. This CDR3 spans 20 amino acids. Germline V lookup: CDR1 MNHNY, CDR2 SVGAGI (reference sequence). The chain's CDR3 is CASSGVLIPDAGGTNEKLFF. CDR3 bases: TGTGCCAGCAGCGGAGTTTTGATCCCCGACGCCGGTGGAACTAATGAAAAACTGTTTTTT.

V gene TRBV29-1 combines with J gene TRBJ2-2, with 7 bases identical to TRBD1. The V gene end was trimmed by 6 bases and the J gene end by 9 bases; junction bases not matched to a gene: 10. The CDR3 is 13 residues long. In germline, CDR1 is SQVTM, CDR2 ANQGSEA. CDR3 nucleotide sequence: TGCAGCGTGGCCCTGACAGGGTTCAGGGAGCTGTTTTTT. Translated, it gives CSVALTGFRELFF.

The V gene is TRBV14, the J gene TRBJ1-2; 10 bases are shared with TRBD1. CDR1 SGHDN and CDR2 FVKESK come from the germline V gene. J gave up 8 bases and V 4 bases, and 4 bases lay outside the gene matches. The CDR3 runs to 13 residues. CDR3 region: CASSLDRGNGYTF. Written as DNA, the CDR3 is TGTGCCAGCAGCCTGGACAGGGGGAACGGCTACACCTTC.

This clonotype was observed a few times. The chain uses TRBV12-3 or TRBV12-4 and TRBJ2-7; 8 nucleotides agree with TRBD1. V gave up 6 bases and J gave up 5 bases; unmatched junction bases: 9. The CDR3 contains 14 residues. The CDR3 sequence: CASSPYPTGDEQYF. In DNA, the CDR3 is TGTGCCAGCAGCCCGTACCCGACAGGGGACGAGCAGTACTTC.

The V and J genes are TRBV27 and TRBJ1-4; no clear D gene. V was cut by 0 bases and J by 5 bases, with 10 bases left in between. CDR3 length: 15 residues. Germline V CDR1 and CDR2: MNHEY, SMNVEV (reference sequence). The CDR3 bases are TGTGCCAGCAGTTTATCGCTCGGCCTCAATGAAAAACTGTTTTTT. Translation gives CASSLSLGLNEKLFF.

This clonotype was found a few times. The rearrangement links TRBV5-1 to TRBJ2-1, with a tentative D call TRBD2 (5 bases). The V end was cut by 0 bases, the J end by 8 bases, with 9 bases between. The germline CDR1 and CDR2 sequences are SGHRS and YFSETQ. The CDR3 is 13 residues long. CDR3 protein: CASSLGGSDEQFF. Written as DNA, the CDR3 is TGCGCCAGCAGCTTGGGAGGTAGCGATGAGCAGTTCTTC.

The chain's CDR3 is CASSLLFRDRLNYGYTF. The CDR3 DNA reads TGTGCCAGCAGTTTACTTTTCCGGGACAGATTGAACTATGGCTACACCTTC. V is TRBV28 and J is TRBJ1-2, with 7 bases that match TRBD1. V lost 2 bases and J lost 2; bases outside the gene matches: 11. This CDR3 is 17 amino acids long. The germline V gene encodes CDR1 MDHEN and CDR2 SYDVKM.

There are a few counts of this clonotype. CDR3 DNA: TGTGCCAGCAGTGCGTCGGGACAGGGGAACTATGGCTACACCTTC. The encoded protein is CASSASGQGNYGYTF. The gene calls are TRBV25-1 and TRBJ1-2, with 10 bases fitting TRBD1. Germline V lookup: CDR1 MGHDK, CDR2 SYGVNS. V trimming: 4 bases; J trimming: 2 bases; junction bases outside the gene matches: 4. The CDR3 is 15 residues long.

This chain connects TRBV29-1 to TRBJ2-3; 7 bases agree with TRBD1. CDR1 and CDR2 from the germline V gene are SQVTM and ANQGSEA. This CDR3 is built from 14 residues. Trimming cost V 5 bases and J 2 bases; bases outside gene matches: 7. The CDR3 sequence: CSVLRDSDTDTQYF. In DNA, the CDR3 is TGCAGCGTTCTCCGGGACAGTGACACAGATACGCAGTATTTT.

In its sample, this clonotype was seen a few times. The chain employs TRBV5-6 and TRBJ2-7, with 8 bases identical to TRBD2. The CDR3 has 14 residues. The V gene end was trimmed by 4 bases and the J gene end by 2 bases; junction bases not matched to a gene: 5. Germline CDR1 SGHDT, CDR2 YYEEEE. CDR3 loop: CASSRGGSPYEQYF. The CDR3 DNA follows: TGTGCCAGCAGCCGCGGGGGGTCTCCCTACGAGCAGTACTTC.

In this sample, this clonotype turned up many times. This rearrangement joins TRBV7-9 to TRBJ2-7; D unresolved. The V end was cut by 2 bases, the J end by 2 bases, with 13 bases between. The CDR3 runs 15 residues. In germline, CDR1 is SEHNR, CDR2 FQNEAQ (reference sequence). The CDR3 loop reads CASSLSSASPYEQYF. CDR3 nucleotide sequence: TGTGCCAGCAGCTTATCCTCGGCATCCCCCTACGAGCAGTACTTC.

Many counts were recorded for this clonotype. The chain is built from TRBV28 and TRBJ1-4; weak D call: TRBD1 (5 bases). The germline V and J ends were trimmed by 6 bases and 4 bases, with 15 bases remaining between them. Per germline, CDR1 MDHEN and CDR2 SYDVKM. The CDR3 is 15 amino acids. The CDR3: CASSSPPGDNEKLFF. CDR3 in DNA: TGTGCCAGCAGCTCCCCCCCGGGGGATAATGAAAAACTGTTTTTT.

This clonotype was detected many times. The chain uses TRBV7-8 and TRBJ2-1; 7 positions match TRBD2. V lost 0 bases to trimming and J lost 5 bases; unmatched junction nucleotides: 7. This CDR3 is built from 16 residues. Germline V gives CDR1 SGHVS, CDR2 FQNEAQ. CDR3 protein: CASSLARGGRNNEQFF. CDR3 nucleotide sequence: TGTGCCAGCAGCTTAGCCCGCGGGGGAAGAAACAATGAGCAGTTCTTC.

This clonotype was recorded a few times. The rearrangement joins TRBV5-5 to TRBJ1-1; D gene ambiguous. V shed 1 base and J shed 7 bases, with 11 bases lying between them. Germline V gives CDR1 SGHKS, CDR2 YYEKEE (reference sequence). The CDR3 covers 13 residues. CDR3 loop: CASSLKGSSEAFF. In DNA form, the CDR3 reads TGTGCCAGCAGCTTGAAAGGGAGTAGTGAAGCTTTCTTT. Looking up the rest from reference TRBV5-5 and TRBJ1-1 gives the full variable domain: DAGVTQSPTHLIKTRGQQVTLRCSPISGHKSVSWYQQVLGQGPQFIFQYYEKEERGRGNFPDRFSARQFPNYSSELNVNALLLGDSALYLCASSLKGSSEAFFGQGTRLTVV.

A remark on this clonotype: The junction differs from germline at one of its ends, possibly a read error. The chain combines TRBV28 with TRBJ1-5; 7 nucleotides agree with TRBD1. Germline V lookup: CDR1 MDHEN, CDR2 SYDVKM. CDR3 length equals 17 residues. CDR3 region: CASSPPSPDRLSQPRHF. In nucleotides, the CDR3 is TGTGCCAGCAGTCCCCCCAGCCCGGACAGGCTTAGTCAGCCCCGGCATTTT.

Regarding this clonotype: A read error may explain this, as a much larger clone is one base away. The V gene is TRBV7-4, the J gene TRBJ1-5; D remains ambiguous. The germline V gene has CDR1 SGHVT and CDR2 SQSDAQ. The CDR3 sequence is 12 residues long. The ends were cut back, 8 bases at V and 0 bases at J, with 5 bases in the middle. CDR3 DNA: TGTGCCAGCGATTATAGCAATCAGCCCCAGCATTTT. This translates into CASDYSNQPQHF.

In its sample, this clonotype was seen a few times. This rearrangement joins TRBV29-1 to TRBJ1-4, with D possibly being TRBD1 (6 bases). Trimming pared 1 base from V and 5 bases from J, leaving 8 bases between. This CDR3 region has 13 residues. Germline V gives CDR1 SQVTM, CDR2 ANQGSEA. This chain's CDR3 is CSVEVQGNEKLFF. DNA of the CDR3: TGCAGCGTTGAAGTTCAGGGGAATGAAAAACTGTTTTTT.

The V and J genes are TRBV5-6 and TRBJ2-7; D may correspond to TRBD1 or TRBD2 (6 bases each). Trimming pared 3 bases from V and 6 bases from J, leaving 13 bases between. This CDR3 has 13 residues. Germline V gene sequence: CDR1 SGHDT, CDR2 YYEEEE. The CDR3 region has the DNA TGTGCCAGCAGCTGGGGGGCCGGGCGCGAGCAGTACTTC. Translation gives CASSWGAGREQYF.

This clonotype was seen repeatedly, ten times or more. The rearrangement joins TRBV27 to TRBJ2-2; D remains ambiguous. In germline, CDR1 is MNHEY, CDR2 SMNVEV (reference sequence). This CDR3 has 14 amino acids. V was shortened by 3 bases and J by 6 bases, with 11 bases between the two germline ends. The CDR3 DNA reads TGTGCCAGCAGTTTGAAGGAAATCCCCGGGGAGCTGTTTTTT. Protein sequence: CASSLKEIPGELFF.

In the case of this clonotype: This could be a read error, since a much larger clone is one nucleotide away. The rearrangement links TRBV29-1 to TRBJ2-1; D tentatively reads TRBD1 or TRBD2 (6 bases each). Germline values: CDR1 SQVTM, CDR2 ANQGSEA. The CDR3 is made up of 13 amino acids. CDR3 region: CSVEGGSYNKQFF. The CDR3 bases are TGCAGCGTTGAGGGGGGCTCCTACAATAAGCAGTTCTTC.

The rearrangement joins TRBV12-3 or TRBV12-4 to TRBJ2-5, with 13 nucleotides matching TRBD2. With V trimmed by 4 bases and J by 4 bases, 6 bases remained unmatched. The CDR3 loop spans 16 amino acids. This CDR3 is CASSSTSGGATETQYF. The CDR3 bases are TGTGCCAGCAGTTCTACTAGCGGGGGGGCCACAGAGACCCAGTACTTC.

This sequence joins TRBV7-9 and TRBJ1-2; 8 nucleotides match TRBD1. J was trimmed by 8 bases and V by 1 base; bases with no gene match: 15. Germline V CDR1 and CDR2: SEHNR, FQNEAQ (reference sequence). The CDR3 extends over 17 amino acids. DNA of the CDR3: TGTGCCAGCAGCTTAGTCGCCAGGGGGCCACCACGGGGCGGCTACACCTTC. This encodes CASSLVARGPPRGGYTF.

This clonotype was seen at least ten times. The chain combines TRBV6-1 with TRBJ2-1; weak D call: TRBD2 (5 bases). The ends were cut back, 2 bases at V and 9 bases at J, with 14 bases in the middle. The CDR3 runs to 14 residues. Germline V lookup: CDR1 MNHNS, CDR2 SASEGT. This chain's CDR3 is CASSEYGGGSEQFF. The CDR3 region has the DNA TGTGCCAGCAGTGAATATGGTGGAGGAAGTGAGCAGTTCTTC.

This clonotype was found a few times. CDR3 in amino acids: CASSRDREGADTQYF. CDR3 coding DNA: TGTGCCAGCAGCAGAGACAGGGAGGGAGCAGATACGCAGTATTTT. V gene TRBV4-2 combines with J gene TRBJ2-3, with D perhaps assigned TRBD1 or TRBD2 (7 bases each). Trimming removed 5 bases at V and 4 bases at J, with 16 bases between. Per germline, CDR1 LGHNA and CDR2 YNFKEQ. The CDR3 is made up of 15 amino acids.

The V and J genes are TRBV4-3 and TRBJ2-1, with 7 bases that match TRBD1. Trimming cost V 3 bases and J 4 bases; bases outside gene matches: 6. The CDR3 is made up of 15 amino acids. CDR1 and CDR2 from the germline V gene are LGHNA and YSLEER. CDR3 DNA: TGCGCCAGCAGCCACATGATGGGACAGTACAATGAGCAGTTCTTC. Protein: CASSHMMGQYNEQFF.

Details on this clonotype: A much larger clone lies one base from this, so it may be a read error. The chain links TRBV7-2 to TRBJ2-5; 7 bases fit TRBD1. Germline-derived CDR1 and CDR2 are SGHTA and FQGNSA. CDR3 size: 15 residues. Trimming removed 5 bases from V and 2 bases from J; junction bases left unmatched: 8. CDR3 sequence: CASSVDRTNQETQYF. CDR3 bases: TGTGCCAGCAGCGTGGACAGGACAAATCAAGAGACCCAGTACTTC.

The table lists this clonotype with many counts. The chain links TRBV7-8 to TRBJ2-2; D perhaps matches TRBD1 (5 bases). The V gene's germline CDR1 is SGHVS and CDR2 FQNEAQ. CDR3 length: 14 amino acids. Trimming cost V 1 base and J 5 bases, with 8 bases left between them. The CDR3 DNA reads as TGTGCCAGCAGCTTAGGGCAGGGTACCGGGGAGCTGTTTTTT. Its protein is CASSLGQGTGELFF.

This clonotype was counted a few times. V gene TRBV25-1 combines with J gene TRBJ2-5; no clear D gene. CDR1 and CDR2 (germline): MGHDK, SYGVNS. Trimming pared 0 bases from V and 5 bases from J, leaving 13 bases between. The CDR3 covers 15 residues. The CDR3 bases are TGTGCCAGCAGTGAATATTTTACGGTCCACGAGACCCAGTACTTC. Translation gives CASSEYFTVHETQYF.

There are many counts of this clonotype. CDR3 nucleotides: TGTGCCAGCAGCTTAGAGGGGCCGGTCTACGAGCAGTACTTC. Translated, it gives CASSLEGPVYEQYF. The chain uses TRBV7-6 and TRBJ2-7; D is perhaps TRBD1 (5 bases). CDR3 size: 14 residues. The germline V gene has CDR1 SGHVS and CDR2 FNYEAQ. Trimming pared 1 base from V and 3 bases from J, leaving 10 bases between.

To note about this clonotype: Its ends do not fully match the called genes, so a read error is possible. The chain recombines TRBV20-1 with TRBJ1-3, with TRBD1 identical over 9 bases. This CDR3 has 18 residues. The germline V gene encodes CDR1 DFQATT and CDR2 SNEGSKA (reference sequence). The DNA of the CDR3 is TGCAGAGCTATGGGGCCTTCCCGGGACAGGGAATCTGGAAACACCATATATTTT. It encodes CRAMGPSRDRESGNTIYF.

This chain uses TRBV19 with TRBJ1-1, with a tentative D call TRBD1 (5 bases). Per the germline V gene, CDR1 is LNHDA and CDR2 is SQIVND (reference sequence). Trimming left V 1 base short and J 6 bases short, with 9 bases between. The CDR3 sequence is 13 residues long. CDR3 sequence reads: CASSIGGAAEAFF. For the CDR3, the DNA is TGTGCCAGTAGTATAGGAGGGGCGGCTGAAGCTTTCTTT.